What follows is one TCR beta chain and its context. Measured with immunoSEQ multiplex PCR; TCRdb has only the in-frame clones, and not every one. This sample has about 67,000 clones; 80% to 90% occur once, and the top ten carry about 6%. The CDR3 extends over 14 amino acids. Trimming removed 0 bases at V and 8 bases at J, with 13 bases between. Per the germline V gene, CDR1 is MNHEY and CDR2 is SMNVEV (reference sequence). This sample is drawn from a study of T cell responses to AZD1222 COVID-19 vaccine. The chain links TRBV27 to TRBJ1-2; a weak D match, TRBD1 (6 bases). This TCR was sampled from an adult who received the AZD1222 COVID-19 vaccine. Material: peripheral blood, obtained 28 days after the second AZD1222 dose. The CDR3 DNA sequence: TGTGCCAGCAGTTTATCGGGAGCAGGGGAAGGCTACACCTTC. Residues: CASSLSGAGEGYTF.